The 18 T cell receptor delta chains below all came from one sample that was sequenced in a study of gamma-delta chains in newborns, infants, children. TCRdb ran CATT on the reads. Among under 5,000 delta-chain clones listed, 2% to 2.5% were seen once. Sequencing input: blood. These receptors all stem from a child who was a newborn, infant or young child, either healthy, febrile or measles-vaccinated (not recorded which).

In regard to this clone: This likely traces to a read error, being one base from a far larger clone. At the DNA level, this CDR3 is encoded by other sequences in the same sample as well. This chain connects TRDV1 to TRDJ1; no definite D call. CDR1 is TSWWSYY and CDR2 is QGS in the germline V gene. This CDR3 comprises 15 residues. Written as DNA, the CDR3 is TGTGCTCTTGGGGAACGCCGCCTATACACTGATAAACTCATCTTT. Its translation: CALGERRLYTDKLIF.

In this sample, this clone turned up a few times. The protein TCRdb lists belongs to a much larger clone and differs from this DNA's translation at residue 13, which points to a read error; the protein shown is made from the DNA. The V gene is TRDV2, the J gene TRDJ3, with a possible D match to TRDD3 (6 bases). The V gene's germline CDR1 is GEAIGNYY and CDR2 EKD. This CDR3 has 18 amino acids. The DNA for the CDR3 is TGTGCCTGTGACACCGGGGATTTCTACTCCTGGGACGCCCGACAGATGTTTTTC. Protein: CACDTGDFYSWDARQMFF.

There are a few counts of this clone. TCRdb's listed protein matches a much larger clone and diverges from this DNA's translation at residue 5, likely through a read error; the protein shown comes from the DNA. The chain uses TRDV2 and TRDJ3; 13 bases fit TRDD3. The CDR3 is 19 amino acids. V lost 3 bases, J lost 1 base, and 5 bases stayed unmatched. In germline, CDR1 is GEAIGNYY, CDR2 EKD. The CDR3 DNA is TGTGCCTGTGACGAAGTACTGGGGGATACGTCCTGGGACACCCGACAGATGTTTTTC. Translation gives CACDEVLGDTSWDTRQMFF.

This clone occurred a few times. It is likely a read error: a sequence one base away is far more abundant. This same CDR3 is encoded by further DNA sequences in the sample. V and J are TRDV2 and TRDJ3, with 7 bases fitting TRDD3. Germline V gene sequence: CDR1 GEAIGNYY, CDR2 EKD. Trimming cost V 2 bases and J 0 bases; bases outside gene matches: 15. CDR3 length: 21 residues. CDR3 DNA sequence: TGTGCCTGTGACAACGACAGTACTGGGGACCGCAACTCCTGGGACACCCGACAGATGTTTTTC. Its protein is CACDNDSTGDRNSWDTRQMFF.

In its sample, this clone was seen a few times. TCRdb's listed protein matches a much larger clone and diverges from this DNA's translation at residue 9, likely through a read error; the protein shown comes from the DNA. This sequence joins TRDV1 and TRDJ1; 10 bases align to TRDD3. The junction had 15 bases not matched to a gene; V was cut back by 0 bases and J by 2 bases. The CDR3 loop spans 20 amino acids. Germline V gene sequence: CDR1 TSWWSYY, CDR2 QGS. DNA for the CDR3: TGTGCTCTTGGGGAACTAGGATGCTACGGTCTGGGGGATAAGACCGATAAACTCATCTTT. It specifies CALGELGCYGLGDKTDKLIF.

A note on this clone: This DNA translates differently at residue 11 from the TCRdb protein, which is that of a much larger clone; a read error is likely, and the protein shown is the DNA's own translation. The V gene is TRDV2, the J gene TRDJ1; 7 nucleotides align to TRDD3. CDR3 length: 17 amino acids. Germline-derived CDR1 and CDR2 are GEAIGNYY and EKD. Losses at the gene ends were 3 bases for V and 2 bases for J; bases not matched to a gene: 14. CDR3: CACDPAGDRLQTDKLIF. DNA of the CDR3: TGTGCCTGTGACCCTGCGGGGGATCGGCTGCAAACCGATAAACTCATCTTT.

This clone was detected a few times. TCRdb's protein, taken from a much larger clone, differs from this DNA's translation at residue 8, likely owing to a read error; the protein displayed comes from the DNA. Here the CDR3 reads CACDPAGGRLYTDKLIF. Written as DNA, the CDR3 is TGTGCCTGTGACCCTGCGGGGGGTCGGCTGTACACCGATAAACTCATCTTT. This rearrangement joins TRDV2 to TRDJ1, with a weak D call TRDD3 (5 bases). Trimming shortened V by 3 bases and J by 0 bases, and 19 bases separated the two germline ends. In germline, CDR1 is GEAIGNYY, CDR2 EKD. The CDR3 covers 17 residues.

This clone has only a few counts. TCRdb's protein, taken from a much larger clone, differs from this DNA's translation at residue 5, likely owing to a read error; the protein displayed comes from the DNA. J is TRDJ2 and V is TRDV2; 9 nucleotides match TRDD3. Germline loops: CDR1 GEAIGNYY, CDR2 EKD. The CDR3 runs 14 residues. With 3 bases clipped from V and 3 bases from J, the junction kept 1 base outside the gene matches. The CDR3 nucleotides are TGTGCCTGTGACTACTGGGGGATGACAGCACAACTCTTCTTT. Residues: CACDYWGMTAQLFF.

This clone was detected only a few times. With a far larger clone one base away, a read error is the likely cause. This sequence joins TRDV1 and TRDJ2; 7 bases are shared with TRDD2. CDR1 TSWWSYY and CDR2 QGS come from the germline V gene. This CDR3 has 21 amino acids. V lost 1 base and J lost 6; bases outside the gene matches: 23. The CDR3 DNA follows: TGTGCTCTTGGGGAACGCCCCGCATTCCTACGTGAGGGATGCATGTCAGCACAACTCTTCTTT. Translating it yields CALGERPAFLREGCMSAQLFF.

This clone was seen a handful of times. A far larger clone is one nucleotide away, so this likely arose from a read error. The gene calls are TRDV2 and TRDJ3; 9 positions match TRDD3. Unmatched junction bases numbered 8, after V lost 1 base and J lost 2 bases. This CDR3 contains 19 residues. CDR1 GEAIGNYY and CDR2 EKD come from the germline V gene. The DNA of the CDR3 is TGTGCCTGTGACACGTTTACTGGGGGAAGCGCCTGGGACACCCGACAGATGTTTTTC. This translates into CACDTFTGGSAWDTRQMFF.

Details on this clone: The protein held in TCRdb is that of a much larger clone and does not match this DNA's translation at residue 14, likely because of a read error; the protein shown is translated from the DNA. The V call is TRDV2, the J call TRDJ3; 13 positions match TRDD3. Germline V gives CDR1 GEAIGNYY, CDR2 EKD. The length of the CDR3 is 20 residues. The CDR3 coding sequence is TGTGCCTGTGACCGTCCTACTGGGGGATACGCTTCCTGGGGCACCCGACAGATGTTTTTC. This sequence encodes CACDRPTGGYASWGTRQMFF.

This clone showed up just a few times. The protein held in TCRdb is that of a much larger clone and does not match this DNA's translation at residue 6, likely because of a read error; the protein shown is translated from the DNA. The chain couples TRDV2 to TRDJ3; 13 bases match TRDD3. After removal of 4 bases from V and 0 bases from J, the junction contained 8 bases not matched to a gene. CDR1 and CDR2 (germline): GEAIGNYY, EKD. The CDR3 runs to 20 residues. CDR3 coding DNA: TGTGCCTGTGATAAAGCACTGGGGGATACGCGCTCCTGGGACACCCGACAGATGTTTTTC. Its translation is CACDKALGDTRSWDTRQMFF.

This clone turned up a few times. A read error likely explains why the TCRdb protein, taken from a much larger clone, differs from this DNA's translation at residue 4; the protein shown is translated from the DNA. This chain connects TRDV1 to TRDJ1, with TRDD3 as a possible D gene (7 bases). The CDR3 runs 19 residues. Germline assignment: CDR1 TSWWSYY and CDR2 QGS. The CDR3 DNA is TGTGCTCTTTGGGAACCCCGAACTTCCTTACTGGGGTACACCGATAAACTCATCTTT. Translated: CALWEPRTSLLGYTDKLIF.

A word on this clone: The protein held in TCRdb is that of a much larger clone and does not match this DNA's translation at residue 5, likely because of a read error; the protein shown is translated from the DNA. The V and J genes are TRDV2 and TRDJ3; 10 nucleotides align to TRDD3. CDR1 and CDR2 (germline): GEAIGNYY, EKD. The CDR3 is 18 residues long. V shed 3 bases, J shed 2 bases, and the junction held 6 bases outside the gene matches. The CDR3 loop reads CACDAGGYAAWDTRQMFF. CDR3 nucleotides: TGTGCCTGTGACGCGGGGGGATACGCGGCCTGGGACACCCGACAGATGTTTTTC.

About this clone itself: TCRdb lists the protein of a much larger clone for this DNA, which differs at residue 9, so this is likely a read error; the protein given here is translated from the DNA itself. The chain carries TRDV3 and TRDJ3, with 7 bases identical to TRDD3. CDR3 size: 18 residues. CDR1 is TVYSNPD and CDR2 is GDNSRS in the germline V gene (reference sequence). Losses at the gene ends were 3 bases for V and 0 bases for J; bases not matched to a gene: 11. CDR3 sequence: CALTRWGTGSWDTRQMFF. Here the CDR3 DNA reads TGTGCCTTAACACGATGGGGGACGGGCTCCTGGGACACCCGACAGATGTTTTTC.

A few counts support this clone. The chain employs TRDV2 and TRDJ3; 7 nucleotides align to TRDD3. Germline V gene sequence: CDR1 GEAIGNYY, CDR2 EKD. The length of the CDR3 is 18 residues. V trimming: 0 bases; J trimming: 0 bases; junction bases outside the gene matches: 4. The DNA of the CDR3 is TGTGCCTGTGACACCGTGGGGGAGGCCTCCTGGGACACCCGACAGATGTTTTTC. Protein: CACDTVGEASWDTRQMFF.

This clone was seen a few times. This could be a read error, since a much larger clone is one nucleotide away. Other DNA sequences in the sample encode the same CDR3. The chain uses TRDV1 and TRDJ2, with a possible D match to TRDD3 (5 bases). V was shortened by 1 base and J by 0 bases, with 18 bases between the two germline ends. Per germline, CDR1 TSWWSYY and CDR2 QGS. The CDR3 contains 19 residues. This CDR3 reads CALGEPTTGTKALTAQLFF. Written as DNA, the CDR3 is TGTGCTCTTGGGGAACCTACCACGGGGACCAAAGCTTTGACAGCACAACTCTTCTTT.

This clone was seen more than once but under ten times. TCRdb shows a much larger clone's protein in place of this DNA's translation, and the two differ at residue 14, likely through a read error; the protein shown is translated from the DNA. J is TRDJ3 and V is TRDV1; 7 bases align to TRDD3. The CDR3 is 20 amino acids. The germline CDR1 and CDR2 sequences are TSWWSYY and QGS. CDR3 loop: CALGELNAWGPTWYTRQMFF. The CDR3 nucleotides read TGTGCTCTTGGGGAACTAAACGCCTGGGGGCCTACCTGGTACACCCGACAGATGTTTTTC.